Each of the 25 T cell receptor beta chains below was sequenced from the same sample in a study of T-cell memory formation after mild COVID-19. TCRdb reprocessed the 5' RACE reads with MiXCR, giving one entry per CDR3 protein. The sample yields 400,000 to 550,000 distinct CDR3 sequences, nearly 25% seen once. The sequencing sample was made of PBMCs or a T cell subset sorted from them (not recorded which). The source is an adult woman who had mild COVID-19 (a few samples of this study predate the infection). Cell type and time point are not known.

In this sample, this clonotype turned up a few times. The V and J genes are TRBV12-3 or TRBV12-4 and TRBJ2-2; TRBD2 aligns across 7 bases. V dropped 6 bases and J dropped 2; count of bases not matched to a gene: 9. The CDR3 contains 16 residues. As DNA, the CDR3 is TGTGCCAGCAGGCCTAGCGGTTCTAGCAACACCGGGGAGCTGTTTTTT. Translation: CASRPSGSSNTGELFF.

This clonotype was recorded a few times. DNA for the CDR3: TGCGCCAGCAGACACAGATTCCTGAACACTGAAGCTTTCTTT. Translated, it gives CASRHRFLNTEAFF. The chain employs TRBV5-1 and TRBJ1-1; D remains ambiguous. CDR1 is SGHRS and CDR2 is YFSETQ in the germline V gene. This CDR3 is built from 14 residues. V dropped 5 bases and J dropped 0 bases, with 11 bases sitting between them. The variable domain in full, completed from reference TRBV5-1 and TRBJ1-1, reads KAGVTQTPRYLIKTRGQQVTLSCSPISGHRSVSWYQQTPGQGLQFLFEYFSETQRNKGNFPGRFSGRQFSNSRSEMNVSTLELGDSALYLCASRHRFLNTEAFFGQGTRLTVV.

The sample holds a few counts of this clonotype. The gene calls are TRBV7-2 and TRBJ1-5, with TRBD1 as a possible D gene (5 bases). The CDR3 covers 16 residues. V lost 5 bases to trimming and J lost 1 base, with 15 bases between them. From germline, CDR1 is SGHTA and CDR2 FQGNSA. The CDR3 bases are TGTGCCAGCAGCCCCGGACCCAAGGGGAGCAATCAGCCCCAGCATTTT. Amino acid sequence: CASSPGPKGSNQPQHF.

This clonotype was detected a few times. The chain recombines TRBV5-1 with TRBJ2-5; perhaps D is TRBD1 or TRBD2 (6 bases each). V was trimmed by 0 bases and J by 1 base, leaving 10 bases between them. The CDR3 loop spans 15 amino acids. The V gene's germline CDR1 is SGHRS and CDR2 YFSETQ. Written as DNA, the CDR3 is TGCGCCAGCAGCTTGGGGGGGGCCTCCCAAGAGACCCAGTACTTC. This sequence encodes CASSLGGASQETQYF.

This clonotype has a count of ten or more. The chain carries TRBV7-2 and TRBJ2-5; D uncertain. V gave up 4 bases and J gave up 1 base, with 10 bases separating them. Germline CDR1 and CDR2: SGHTA and FQGNSA. The CDR3 spans 14 residues. CDR3 coding DNA: TGTGCCAGCAGCTCGTACAGCCTCCAAGAGACCCAGTACTTC. Encoded protein: CASSSYSLQETQYF.

The chain carries TRBV7-9 and TRBJ1-1; no firm D call. The CDR3 is 15 residues long. Trimming stripped 5 bases from V and 3 bases from J, with 16 bases between. In germline, CDR1 is SEHNR, CDR2 FQNEAQ (reference sequence). CDR3 sequence: CASSARTSRDTEAFF. CDR3 nucleotide sequence: TGTGCCAGCAGCGCCCGGACTTCCCGGGACACTGAAGCTTTCTTT.

This clonotype showed up just once. The rearrangement links TRBV2 to TRBJ1-5, with a possible D match to TRBD1 (5 bases). The CDR3 is made up of 15 amino acids. CDR1 SNHLY and CDR2 FYNNEI come from the germline V gene. The germline V and J ends were trimmed by 9 bases and 0 bases, with 15 bases remaining between them. Here the CDR3 DNA reads TGTGCCAGTCGCGGGGCGGGATATAGCAATCAGCCCCAGCATTTT. It specifies CASRGAGYSNQPQHF.

This clonotype was recorded only once. This chain uses TRBV21-1 with TRBJ2-1; TRBD2, the table's D call, lacks a check against the DNA. TRBV21-1 is described as a pseudogene. This CDR3 region has 17 residues. For the CDR3, the DNA is TGTGCCAGCAAATCCCCTAGGGAGGGACTAGCGGGCGATGAGCAGTTCTTC. Translating gives CASKSPREGLAGDEQFF.

V and J are TRBV12-3 or TRBV12-4 and TRBJ1-1; D is uncertain. This CDR3 is 13 amino acids long. Trimming removed 7 bases from V and 0 bases from J, with 9 bases in between. The CDR3 sequence is CASIVSLNTEAFF. CDR3 in DNA: TGTGCCAGCATAGTCTCGCTGAACACTGAAGCTTTCTTT.

The chain carries TRBV14 and TRBJ2-1; TRBD2 aligns across 10 bases. V shed 1 base and J 6 bases; nucleotides not matched to a gene: 15. Germline CDR1 and CDR2: SGHDN and FVKESK. This CDR3 is built from 19 residues. The CDR3 nucleotides read TGTGCCAGCAGCCAAGCCCTCCTTTATAGCGGGAGGTCCGGCAATGAGCAGTTCTTC. Amino acid sequence: CASSQALLYSGRSGNEQFF. Variable domain in full (rest from reference TRBV14 and TRBJ2-1): EAGVTQFPSHSVIEKGQTVTLRCDPISGHDNLYWYRRVMGKEIKFLLHFVKESKQDESGMPNNRFLAERTGGTYSTLKVQPAELEDSGVYFCASSQALLYSGRSGNEQFFGPGTRLTVL.

This clonotype turned up a few times. As DNA, the CDR3 is TGTGCCAGCAGTTTTGGGGGATGGGGTACAGATACGCAGTATTTT. Protein product: CASSFGGWGTDTQYF. The V call is TRBV12-3 or TRBV12-4, the J call TRBJ2-3; D possibly matches TRBD1 or TRBD2 (5 bases each). V dropped 3 bases and J dropped 3 bases, with 13 bases sitting between them. The CDR3 totals 15 residues.

CDR3 loop: CASSYRGQNTEAFF. Written as DNA, the CDR3 is TGCGCCAGCAGCTACAGGGGGCAGAACACTGAAGCTTTCTTT. This rearrangement joins TRBV5-1 to TRBJ1-1; TRBD1 aligns across 9 bases. The germline CDR1 and CDR2 sequences are SGHRS and YFSETQ. V was pared by 3 bases and J by 1 base, with 1 base of the junction left unmatched. The CDR3 has 14 amino acids.

The table lists this clonotype with a few counts. The V call is TRBV4-3, the J call TRBJ2-7; a weak D match, TRBD2 (6 bases). The V end was cut by 0 bases, the J end by 4 bases, with 13 bases between. Germline assignment: CDR1 LGHNA and CDR2 YSLEER. The CDR3 extends over 15 amino acids. In DNA, the CDR3 is TGCGCCAGCAGCCAAGAAACGGGGGAAGGATACGAGCAGTACTTC. This gives the protein CASSQETGEGYEQYF.

J is TRBJ1-1 and V is TRBV12-3 or TRBV12-4, with D possibly being TRBD1 (5 bases). Trimming removed 6 bases at V and 4 bases at J, with 9 bases between. CDR3 length: 12 amino acids. The CDR3 region is CASRAGTTEAFF. The CDR3 nucleotides read TGTGCCAGCAGGGCAGGGACCACTGAAGCTTTCTTT.

This clonotype showed up just a few times. This chain uses TRBV29-1 with TRBJ2-5; the match to TRBD1 covers 8 bases. The V segment lost 6 bases and the J segment 5 bases; nucleotides outside the gene matches: 8. Per the germline V gene, CDR1 is SQVTM and CDR2 is ANQGSEA. This CDR3 contains 13 residues. The CDR3 protein is CSVTGEEWETQYF. The CDR3 DNA sequence: TGCAGCGTGACAGGGGAGGAGTGGGAGACCCAGTACTTC. Looking up the rest from reference TRBV29-1 and TRBJ2-5 gives the full variable domain: SAVISQKPSRDICQRGTSLTIQCQVDSQVTMMFWYRQQPGQSLTLIATANQGSEATYESGFVIDKFPISRPNLTFSTLTVSNMSPEDSSIYLCSVTGEEWETQYFGPGTRLLVL.

This clonotype has just a few counts. V is TRBV7-8 and J is TRBJ2-2, with TRBD1 matching 8 bases. V was pared by 3 bases and J by 3 bases, with 9 bases of the junction left unmatched. Germline V gene lookup returns CDR1 SGHVS and CDR2 FQNEAQ. CDR3 length equals 17 residues. The CDR3 is CASSLIDRGRYTGELFF. CDR3 nucleotide sequence: TGTGCCAGCAGCTTGATTGACAGGGGCCGGTACACCGGGGAGCTGTTTTTT.

The CDR3 loop is CASSSRQGGGVQYF. For the CDR3, the DNA is TGTGCCAGCAGCTCCCGACAGGGCGGTGGGGTGCAGTACTTC. The V and J genes are TRBV7-2 and TRBJ2-7, with 7 bases identical to TRBD1. The CDR3 spans 14 residues. Germline V CDR1 and CDR2: SGHTA, FQGNSA. V lost 4 bases to trimming and J lost 9 bases; unmatched junction nucleotides: 12.

This clonotype has just a few counts. V and J are TRBV6-5 and TRBJ1-2; D is unclear. This CDR3 region has 14 residues. Germline loops: CDR1 MNHEY, CDR2 SVGAGI. V shed 7 bases and J shed 2 bases, with 14 bases lying between them. The CDR3 is CASTRAGENYGYTF. In DNA, the CDR3 is TGTGCCAGCACCCGCGCCGGGGAAAACTATGGCTACACCTTC.

This clonotype was seen only a few times. The V call is TRBV4-3, the J call TRBJ2-7; 7 bases are shared with TRBD1. J was trimmed by 0 bases and V by 4 bases; bases with no gene match: 9. Germline lookup yields CDR1 LGHNA and CDR2 YSLEER. The CDR3 has 16 amino acids. This chain's CDR3 is CASSPHPRDSSYEQYF. For the CDR3, the DNA is TGCGCCAGCAGCCCGCATCCCCGGGACAGCTCCTACGAGCAGTACTTC.

V and J are TRBV29-1 and TRBJ1-2; D unresolved. Germline V gene data show CDR1 as SQVTM and CDR2 as ANQGSEA. The CDR3 is made up of 12 amino acids. The ends were cut back, 4 bases at V and 3 bases at J, with 9 bases in the middle. CDR3 coding DNA: TGCAGCGTTGCGTGGGGAGACTATGGCTACACCTTC. Translating gives CSVAWGDYGYTF.

The V gene is TRBV7-2, the J gene TRBJ2-2, with TRBD2 identical over 9 bases. V was clipped by 5 bases and J by 5 bases; unmatched bases: 6. Germline CDR1 and CDR2: SGHTA and FQGNSA. There are 15 residues in the CDR3. The CDR3 loop reads CASSTAGGSTGELFF. CDR3 DNA: TGTGCCAGCAGCACAGCGGGGGGATCTACCGGGGAGCTGTTTTTT.

This chain uses TRBV12-3 or TRBV12-4 with TRBJ2-7, with unresolved D. V gave up 6 bases and J gave up 4 bases, with 7 bases separating them. The CDR3 runs 11 residues. CDR3 bases: TGTGCCAGCAGCGGCCATTACGAGCAGTACTTC. Protein sequence: CASSGHYEQYF.

The chain couples TRBV7-8 to TRBJ1-5; D uncertain. The germline V gene has CDR1 SGHVS and CDR2 FQNEAQ. The CDR3 is 12 residues long. V lost 2 bases, J lost 7 bases, and 6 bases lay in between. CDR3 amino acids: CASSLTAQPQHF. The DNA for the CDR3 is TGTGCCAGCAGCTTAACGGCCCAGCCCCAGCATTTT. Combining the CDR3 with reference TRBV7-8 and TRBJ1-5 gives the whole variable domain GAGVSQSPRYKVAKRGQDVALRCDPISGHVSLFWYQQALGQGPEFLTYFQNEAQLDKSGLPSDRFFAERPEGSVSTLKIQRTQQEDSAVYLCASSLTAQPQHFGDGTRLSIL.

The chain recombines TRBV18 with TRBJ2-7; D may be TRBD2 (6 bases). This CDR3 contains 15 residues. V was shortened by 2 bases and J by 6 bases, with 17 bases between the two germline ends. From germline, CDR1 is KGHSH and CDR2 LQKENI. CDR3 amino acids: CASSPANPTSSEQYF. In DNA form, the CDR3 reads TGTGCCAGCTCACCAGCTAACCCGACTAGTTCCGAGCAGTACTTC.

The sample holds a few counts of this clonotype. The rearrangement uses TRBV5-1 and TRBJ1-1, with a tentative D call TRBD1 (6 bases). This CDR3 comprises 14 residues. Germline-derived CDR1 and CDR2 are SGHRS and YFSETQ. V lost 0 bases to trimming and J lost 7 bases, with 13 bases between them. In nucleotides, the CDR3 is TGCGCCAGCAGCTTGGCCTATGGGGGCAGTGAAGCTTTCTTT. It encodes CASSLAYGGSEAFF.